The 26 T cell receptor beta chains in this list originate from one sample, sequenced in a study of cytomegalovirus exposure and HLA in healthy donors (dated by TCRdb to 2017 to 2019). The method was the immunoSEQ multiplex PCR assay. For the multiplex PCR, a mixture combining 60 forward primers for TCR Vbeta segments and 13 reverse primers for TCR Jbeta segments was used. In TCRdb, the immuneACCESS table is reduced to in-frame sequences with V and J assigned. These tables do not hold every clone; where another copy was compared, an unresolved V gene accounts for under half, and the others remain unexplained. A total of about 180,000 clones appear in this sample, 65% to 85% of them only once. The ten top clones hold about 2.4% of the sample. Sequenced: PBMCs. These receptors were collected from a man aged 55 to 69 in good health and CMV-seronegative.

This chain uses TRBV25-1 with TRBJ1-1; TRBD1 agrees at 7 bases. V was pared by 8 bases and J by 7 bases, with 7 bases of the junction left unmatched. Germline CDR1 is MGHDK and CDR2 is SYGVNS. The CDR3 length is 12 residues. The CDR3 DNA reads TGTGCCAGCGGACTTTGGACAGGTGAAGCTTTCTTT. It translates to CASGLWTGEAFF.

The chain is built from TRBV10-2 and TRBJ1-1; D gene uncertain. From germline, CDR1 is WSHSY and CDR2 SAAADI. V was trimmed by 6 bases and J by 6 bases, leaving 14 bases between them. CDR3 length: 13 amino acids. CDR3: CASSLGRGAEAFF. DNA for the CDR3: TGCGCCAGCAGCCTAGGGCGGGGAGCTGAAGCTTTCTTT.

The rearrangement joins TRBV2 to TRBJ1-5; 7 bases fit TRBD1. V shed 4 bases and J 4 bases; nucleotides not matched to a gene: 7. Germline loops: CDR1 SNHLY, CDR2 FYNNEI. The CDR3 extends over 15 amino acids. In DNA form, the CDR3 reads TGTGCCAGCAGTGGGGACAGTTTATGGAATCAGCCCCAGCATTTT. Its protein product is CASSGDSLWNQPQHF.

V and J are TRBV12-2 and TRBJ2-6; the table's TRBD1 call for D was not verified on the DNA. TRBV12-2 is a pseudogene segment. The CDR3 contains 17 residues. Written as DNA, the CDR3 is TGTGCAAGTCGCGACGGGACAGGGATCTCTGGGGCCAACGTCCTGACTTTC. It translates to CASRDGTGISGANVLTF.

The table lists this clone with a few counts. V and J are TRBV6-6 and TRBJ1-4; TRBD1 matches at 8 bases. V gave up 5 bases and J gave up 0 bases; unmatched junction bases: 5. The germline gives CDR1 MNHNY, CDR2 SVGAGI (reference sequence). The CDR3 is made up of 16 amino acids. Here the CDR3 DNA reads TGTGCCAGCAGTACCCGGACAGGGACAACTAATGAAAAACTGTTTTTT. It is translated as CASSTRTGTTNEKLFF.

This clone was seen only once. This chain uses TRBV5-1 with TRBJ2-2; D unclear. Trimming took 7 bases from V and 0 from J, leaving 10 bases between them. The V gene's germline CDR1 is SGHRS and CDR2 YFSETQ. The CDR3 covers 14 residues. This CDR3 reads CASREASNTGELFF. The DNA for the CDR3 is TGCGCCAGCCGAGAAGCCTCGAACACCGGGGAGCTGTTTTTT.

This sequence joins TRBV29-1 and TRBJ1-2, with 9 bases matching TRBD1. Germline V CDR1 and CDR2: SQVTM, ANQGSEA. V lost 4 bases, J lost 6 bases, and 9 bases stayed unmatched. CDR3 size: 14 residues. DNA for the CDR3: TGCAGCGTTGTCGACCGGGACAGGGTGGATGGCTACACCTTC. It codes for CSVVDRDRVDGYTF. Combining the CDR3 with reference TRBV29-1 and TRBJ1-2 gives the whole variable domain SAVISQKPSRDICQRGTSLTIQCQVDSQVTMMFWYRQQPGQSLTLIATANQGSEATYESGFVIDKFPISRPNLTFSTLTVSNMSPEDSSIYLCSVVDRDRVDGYTFGSGTRLTVV.

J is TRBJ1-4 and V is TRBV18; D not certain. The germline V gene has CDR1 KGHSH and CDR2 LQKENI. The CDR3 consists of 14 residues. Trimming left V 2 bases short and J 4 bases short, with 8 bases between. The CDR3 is CASSPVRFNEKLFF. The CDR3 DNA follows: TGTGCCAGCTCACCAGTCAGGTTTAATGAAAAACTGTTTTTT.

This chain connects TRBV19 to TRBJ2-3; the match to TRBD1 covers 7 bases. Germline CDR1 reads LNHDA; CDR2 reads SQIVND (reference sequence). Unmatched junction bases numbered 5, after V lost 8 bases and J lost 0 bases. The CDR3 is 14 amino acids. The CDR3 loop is CASGGQHSTDTQYF. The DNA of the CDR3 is TGTGCCAGTGGGGGACAGCATAGCACAGATACGCAGTATTTT.

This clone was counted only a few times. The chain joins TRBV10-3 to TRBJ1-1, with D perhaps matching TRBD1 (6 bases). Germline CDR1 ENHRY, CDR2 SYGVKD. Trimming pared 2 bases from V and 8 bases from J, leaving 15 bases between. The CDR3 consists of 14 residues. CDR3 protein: CAISETQLTGEAFF. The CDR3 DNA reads TGTGCCATCAGTGAGACCCAATTGACAGGCGAAGCTTTCTTT.

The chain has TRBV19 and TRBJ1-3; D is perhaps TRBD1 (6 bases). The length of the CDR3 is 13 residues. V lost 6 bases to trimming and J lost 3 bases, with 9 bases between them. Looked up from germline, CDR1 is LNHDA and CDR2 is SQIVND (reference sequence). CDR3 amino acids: CASSRGFGNTIYF. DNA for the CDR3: TGTGCCAGTAGCAGGGGTTTTGGAAACACCATATATTTT.

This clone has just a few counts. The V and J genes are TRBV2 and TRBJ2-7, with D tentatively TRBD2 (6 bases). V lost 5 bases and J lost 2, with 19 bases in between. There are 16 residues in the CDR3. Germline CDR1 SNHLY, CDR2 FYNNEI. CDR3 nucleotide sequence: TGTGCCAGCAGTTCCGGGACTGCGATCCGTCCCTACGAGCAGTACTTC. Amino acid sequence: CASSSGTAIRPYEQYF.

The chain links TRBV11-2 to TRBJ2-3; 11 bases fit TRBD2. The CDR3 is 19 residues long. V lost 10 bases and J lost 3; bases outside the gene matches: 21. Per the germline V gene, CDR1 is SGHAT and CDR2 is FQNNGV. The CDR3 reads CAILSMSFGLAGETDTQYF. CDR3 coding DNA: TGTGCCATCCTAAGCATGTCTTTTGGACTAGCGGGCGAGACAGATACGCAGTATTTT.

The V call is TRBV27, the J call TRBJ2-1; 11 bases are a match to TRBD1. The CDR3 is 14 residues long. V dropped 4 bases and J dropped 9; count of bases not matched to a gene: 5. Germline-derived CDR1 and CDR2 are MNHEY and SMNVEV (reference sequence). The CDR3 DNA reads TGTGCCAGCAGTTGGGGACAGGGGGGGACTGAGCAGTTCTTC. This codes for CASSWGQGGTEQFF.

The CDR3 nucleotides read TGTGCCAGCAGCTTTAATGCGGCGGGTCAGCCCCAGCATTTT. Its translation: CASSFNAAGQPQHF. The chain has TRBV5-6 and TRBJ1-5; D unclear. Per germline, CDR1 SGHDT and CDR2 YYEEEE. With 2 bases removed from V and 6 bases from J, the gap between germline ends came to 12 bases. The CDR3 covers 14 residues.

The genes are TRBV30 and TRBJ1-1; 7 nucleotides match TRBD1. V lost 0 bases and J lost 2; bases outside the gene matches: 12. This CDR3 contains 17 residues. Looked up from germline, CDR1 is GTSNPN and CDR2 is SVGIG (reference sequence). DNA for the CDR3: TGTGCCTGGAGTGTTCAAACCGGGACAGACCCTAACACTGAAGCTTTCTTT. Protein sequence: CAWSVQTGTDPNTEAFF. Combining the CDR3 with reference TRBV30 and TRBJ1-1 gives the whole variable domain SQTIHQWPATLVQPVGSPLSLECTVEGTSNPNLYWYRQAAGRGLQLLFYSVGIGQISSEVPQNLSASRPQDRQFILSSKKLLLSDSGFYLCAWSVQTGTDPNTEAFFGQGTRLTVV.

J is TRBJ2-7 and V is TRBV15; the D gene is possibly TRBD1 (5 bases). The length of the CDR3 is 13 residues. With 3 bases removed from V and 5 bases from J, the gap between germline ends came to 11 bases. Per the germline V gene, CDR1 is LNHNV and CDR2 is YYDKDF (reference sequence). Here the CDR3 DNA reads TGTGCCACCAGCAGCCAGGGTATCCACGAGCAGTACTTC. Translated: CATSSQGIHEQYF.

This CDR3 is CASSDRGQINEKLFF. CDR3 DNA sequence: TGTGCCAGCAGTGACAGGGGGCAGATTAATGAAAAACTGTTTTTT. The V gene is TRBV2, the J gene TRBJ1-4, with TRBD1 matching 8 bases. The CDR3 sequence is 15 residues long. The germline V gene has CDR1 SNHLY and CDR2 FYNNEI. The J segment lost 4 bases and the V segment lost 3 bases, leaving 4 bases of the junction unmatched.

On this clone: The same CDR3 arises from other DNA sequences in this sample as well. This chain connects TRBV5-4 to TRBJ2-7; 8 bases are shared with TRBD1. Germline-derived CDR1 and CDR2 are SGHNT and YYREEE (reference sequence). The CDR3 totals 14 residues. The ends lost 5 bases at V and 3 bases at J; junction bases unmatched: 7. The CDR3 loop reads CASSPGQGGYEQYF. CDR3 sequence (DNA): TGTGCCAGCAGTCCCGGACAGGGAGGCTACGAGCAGTACTTC.

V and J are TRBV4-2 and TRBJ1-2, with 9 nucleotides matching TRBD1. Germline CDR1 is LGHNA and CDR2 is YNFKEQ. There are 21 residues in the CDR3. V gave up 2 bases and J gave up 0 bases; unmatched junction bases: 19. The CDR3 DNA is TGTGCCAGCAGCCAAATCTTATTTACAGGGGGCGATCTGGACTCTAACTATGGCTACACCTTC. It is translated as CASSQILFTGGDLDSNYGYTF.

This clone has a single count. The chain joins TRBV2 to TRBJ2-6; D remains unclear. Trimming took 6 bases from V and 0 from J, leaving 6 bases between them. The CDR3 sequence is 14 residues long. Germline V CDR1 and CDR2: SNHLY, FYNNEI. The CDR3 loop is CASSPISGANVLTF. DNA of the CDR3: TGTGCCAGCAGCCCCATCTCTGGGGCCAACGTCCTGACTTTC.

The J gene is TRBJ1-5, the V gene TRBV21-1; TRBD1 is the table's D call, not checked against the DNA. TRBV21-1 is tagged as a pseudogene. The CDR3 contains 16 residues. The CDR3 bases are TGTGCCAGCAGCACTCGGACAGGGAGCGGCAATCAGCCCCAGCATTTT. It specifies CASSTRTGSGNQPQHF.

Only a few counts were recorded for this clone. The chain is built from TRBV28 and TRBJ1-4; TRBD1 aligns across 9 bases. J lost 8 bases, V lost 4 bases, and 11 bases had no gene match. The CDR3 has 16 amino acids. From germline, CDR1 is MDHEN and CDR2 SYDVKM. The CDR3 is CASSYPGQGRGEKLFF. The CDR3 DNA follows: TGTGCCAGCAGTTACCCCGGACAGGGGAGAGGAGAAAAACTGTTTTTT.

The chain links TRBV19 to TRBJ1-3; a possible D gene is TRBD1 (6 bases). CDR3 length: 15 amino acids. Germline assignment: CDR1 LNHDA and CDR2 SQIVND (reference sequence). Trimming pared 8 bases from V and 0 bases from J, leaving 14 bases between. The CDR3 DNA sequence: TGTGCCAGTTACGACAGGTGGAGCTCTGGAAACACCATATATTTT. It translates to CASYDRWSSGNTIYF.

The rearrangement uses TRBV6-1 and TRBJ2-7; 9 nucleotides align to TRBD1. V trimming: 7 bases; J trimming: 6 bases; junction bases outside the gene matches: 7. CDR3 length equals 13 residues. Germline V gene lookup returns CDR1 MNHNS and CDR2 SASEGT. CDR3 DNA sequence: TGTGCCAGCAATAACAGGGGGCGAAGCGAGCAGTACTTC. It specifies CASNNRGRSEQYF.

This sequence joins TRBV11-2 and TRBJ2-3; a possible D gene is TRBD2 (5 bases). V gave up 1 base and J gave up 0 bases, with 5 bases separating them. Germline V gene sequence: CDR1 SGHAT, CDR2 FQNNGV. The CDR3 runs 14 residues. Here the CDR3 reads CASSLGTSTDTQYF. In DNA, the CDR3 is TGTGCCAGCAGCTTAGGGACTAGCACAGATACGCAGTATTTT.